Shown below are 6 T cell receptor beta chains from a single sample sequenced in a study of blood T cells in healthy people across ages. Primers used in a second PCR of about 6 to 11 cycles were a sample-barcoded 5' primer and a J-beta primer mix. TCRdb used MiXCR to reprocess the 5' RACE reads, holding one entry per CDR3 protein. This table holds over 950,000 distinct CDR3 sequences, about 53% found once. The sample was blood. The receptors were sampled from a woman in her fifties or sixties in good health.

This sequence joins TRBV18 and TRBJ1-2; no clear D gene. The CDR3 loop spans 14 amino acids. CDR1 and CDR2 (germline): KGHSH, LQKENI. With 2 bases removed from V and 5 bases from J, the gap between germline ends came to 12 bases. CDR3 loop: CASSPSGLEYGYTF. The CDR3 DNA reads as TGTGCCAGCTCACCATCGGGGTTGGAGTATGGCTACACCTTC.

J is TRBJ2-7 and V is TRBV3-1; D is uncertain. The J call may be in error: the DNA end matches TRBJ2-4 better. The germline V gene has CDR1 LGHDT and CDR2 YNNKEL (reference sequence). There are 15 residues in the CDR3. The CDR3: CASSNGPWVSYIQYF. The CDR3 bases are TGTGCCAGCAGTAATGGGCCGTGGGTTTCTTACATTCAGTACTTC.

The sample holds a few counts of this clonotype. The gene calls are TRBV7-2 and TRBJ2-5; unclear D gene. The CDR3 length is 14 residues. Germline CDR1 and CDR2: SGHTA and FQGNSA. Trimming left V 1 base short and J 0 bases short, with 6 bases between. Here the CDR3 reads CASSLGVYQETQYF. DNA for the CDR3: TGTGCCAGCAGCTTAGGAGTTTACCAAGAGACCCAGTACTTC.

This chain joins TRBV29-1 and TRBJ1-5; 9 nucleotides agree with TRBD1. The junction had 7 bases not matched to a gene; V was cut back by 6 bases and J by 7 bases. CDR1 SQVTM and CDR2 ANQGSEA come from the germline V gene. CDR3 length: 13 amino acids. The CDR3 is CSVKGQGNQPQHF. CDR3 nucleotide sequence: TGCAGCGTCAAAGGACAGGGGAACCAGCCCCAGCATTTT.

Worth noting for this clonotype: Mismatch with germline at one junction end may stem from a read error. The V and J genes are TRBV13 and TRBJ2-1; 9 bases map to TRBD1. The CDR3 runs 15 residues. CDR1 and CDR2 from the germline V gene are PRHDT and FYEKMQ (reference sequence). DNA for the CDR3: TGTGCCAGCAGCTCACTAGGACAGGGGAGGTACGAGCAGTGCTTC. Translation gives CASSSLGQGRYEQCF. Full variable domain (remainder filled in from reference TRBV13 and TRBJ2-1): AAGVIQSPRHLIKEKRETATLKCYPIPRHDTVYWYQQGPGQDPQFLISFYEKMQSDKGSIPDRFSAQQFSDYHSELNMSSLELGDSALYFCASSSLGQGRYEQCFGPGTRLTVL.

A few counts support this clonotype. The chain joins TRBV29-1 to TRBJ2-7; tentative D call: TRBD1 (6 bases). V was trimmed by 0 bases and J by 1 base, leaving 10 bases between them. The germline V gene encodes CDR1 SQVTM and CDR2 ANQGSEA. This CDR3 region has 14 residues. This CDR3 reads CSVEDTGSSYEQYF. The CDR3, as DNA: TGCAGCGTTGAAGATACAGGGTCATCCTACGAGCAGTACTTC.